This T cell receptor beta chain came from a study of shared clonotypes between healthy human individuals. Points on this clone: The sample has other DNA sequences that encode this CDR3 too.

This table comes from immunoSEQ multiplex PCR, and its TCRdb copy is limited to in-frame clones, with some not included. The repertoire holds approximately 350,000 clones, approximately 79% seen once, with about a tenth in the top ten. The CDR3 totals 14 residues. Per the germline V gene, CDR1 is SGHRS and CDR2 is YFSETQ. Trimming pared 0 bases from V and 4 bases from J, leaving 10 bases between. Sequenced sample: memory CD4+ T cells sorted from blood. The subset was: CD45RA-negative fraction. The origin of this receptor is a man under 40 in good health. The rearrangement uses TRBV5-1 and TRBJ1-2; no clear D gene. In nucleotides, the CDR3 is TGCGCCAGCAGCTTGGGCCAAGCCAGCTATGGCTACACCTTC. This codes for CASSLGQASYGYTF.